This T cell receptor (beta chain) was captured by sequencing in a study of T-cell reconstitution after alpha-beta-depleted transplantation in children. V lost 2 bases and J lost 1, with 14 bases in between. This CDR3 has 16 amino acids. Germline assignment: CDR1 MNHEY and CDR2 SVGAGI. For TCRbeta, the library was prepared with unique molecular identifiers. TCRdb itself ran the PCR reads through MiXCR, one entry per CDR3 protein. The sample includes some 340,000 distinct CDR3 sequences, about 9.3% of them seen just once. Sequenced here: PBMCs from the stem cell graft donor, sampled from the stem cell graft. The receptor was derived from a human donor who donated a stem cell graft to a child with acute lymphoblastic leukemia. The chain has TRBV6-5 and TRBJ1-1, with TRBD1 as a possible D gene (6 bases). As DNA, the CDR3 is TGTGCCAGCAGTTACGAATCAGGGGCGAAGAACACTGAAGCTTTCTTT. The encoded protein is CASSYESGAKNTEAFF.